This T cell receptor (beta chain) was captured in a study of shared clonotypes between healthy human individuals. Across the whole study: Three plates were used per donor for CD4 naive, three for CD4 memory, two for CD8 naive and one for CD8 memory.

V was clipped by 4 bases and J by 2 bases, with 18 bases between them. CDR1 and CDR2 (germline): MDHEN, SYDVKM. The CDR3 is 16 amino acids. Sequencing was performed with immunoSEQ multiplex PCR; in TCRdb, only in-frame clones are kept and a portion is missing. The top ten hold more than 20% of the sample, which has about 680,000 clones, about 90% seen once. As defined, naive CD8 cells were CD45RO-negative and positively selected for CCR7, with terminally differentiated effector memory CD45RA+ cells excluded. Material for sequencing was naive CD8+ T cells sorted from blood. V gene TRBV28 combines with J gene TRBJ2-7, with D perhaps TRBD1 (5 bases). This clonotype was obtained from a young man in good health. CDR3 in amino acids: CASSYPRQSTPYEQYF. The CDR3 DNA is TGTGCCAGCAGTTACCCCAGACAGTCGACCCCCTACGAGCAGTACTTC.